Sequencing of this T cell receptor beta chain was carried out in a study of blood T cell repertoires in COVID-19. Study overall: The United States, Italy and Spain supplied acute and convalescent COVID-19 samples. The cDNA or gDNA used as material had been derived from T cells, B-cell-depleted T cells, or PBMCs.

Original handling: Counts of nucleated cells, estimated from reference gene primer amplification, were obtained. Some clones are missing from TCRdb's copy, which holds only in-frame ones; the method was immunoSEQ multiplex PCR. V, J and clone size are those of that table, while D and trimming were read from the DNA. The sample has about 93,000 clones, approximately 88% seen once; the top ten hold under 5.5%. Followed over time, Seattle patients had been enrolled while infection was active. V shed 5 bases and J 9 bases; nucleotides not matched to a gene: 4. Germline-derived CDR1 and CDR2 are MDHEN and SYDVKM. The CDR3 is 12 amino acids.

Sequencing used peripheral blood. This receptor was obtained from a man aged 60 to 75 with COVID-19, enrolled during active disease. The chain joins TRBV28 to TRBJ2-1; 7 nucleotides line up with TRBD2. CDR3 protein: CASSTGLGEQFF. CDR3 DNA sequence: TGTGCCAGCAGTACTGGACTAGGTGAGCAGTTCTTC.